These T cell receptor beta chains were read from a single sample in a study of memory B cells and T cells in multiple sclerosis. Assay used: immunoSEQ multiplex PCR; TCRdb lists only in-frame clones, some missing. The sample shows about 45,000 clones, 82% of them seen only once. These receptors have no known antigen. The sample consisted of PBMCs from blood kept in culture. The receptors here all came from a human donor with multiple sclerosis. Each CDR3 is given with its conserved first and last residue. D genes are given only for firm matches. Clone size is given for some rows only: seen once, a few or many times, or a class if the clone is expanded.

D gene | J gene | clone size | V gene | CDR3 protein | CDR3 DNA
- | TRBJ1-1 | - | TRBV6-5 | CASSQGTNTEAFF | TGTGCCAGCAGTCAGGGGACGAACACTGAAGCTTTCTTT
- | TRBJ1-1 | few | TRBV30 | CAWSLGRRRTEAFF | TGTGCCTGGAGTTTAGGACGCAGGCGGACTGAAGCTTTCTTT
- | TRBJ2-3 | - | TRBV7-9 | CASRTDTQYF | TGTGCCAGCAGAACAGATACGCAGTATTTT
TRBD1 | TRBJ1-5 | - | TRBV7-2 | CASSEGQVRGQPQHF | TGTGCCAGCAGCGAGGGACAGGTAAGAGGTCAGCCCCAGCATTTT
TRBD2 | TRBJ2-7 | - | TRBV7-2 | CASSSAGGPYEQYF | TGTGCCAGCAGCTCAGCGGGGGGTCCCTACGAGCAGTACTTC
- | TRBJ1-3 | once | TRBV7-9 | CASSTPRGALGNTIYF | TGTGCCAGCAGCACCCCACGGGGGGCGCTTGGAAACACCATATATTTT
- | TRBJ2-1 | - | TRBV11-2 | CASSYRGLADSYNEQFF | TGTGCCAGCAGTTACAGGGGCCTAGCGGACTCCTACAATGAGCAGTTCTTC
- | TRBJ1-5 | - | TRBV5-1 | CASSLTGRQPQHF | TGCGCCAGCAGCTTGACTGGGCGTCAGCCCCAGCATTTT
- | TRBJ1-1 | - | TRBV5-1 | CASSLVGQSRDTEAFF | TGCGCCAGCAGCTTGGTAGGACAGAGTCGGGACACTGAAGCTTTCTTT
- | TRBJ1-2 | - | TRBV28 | CASSLGVKYYGYTF | TGTGCCAGCAGTTTAGGCGTTAAGTACTATGGCTACACCTTC
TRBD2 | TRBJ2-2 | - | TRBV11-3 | CASSPRGATGELFF | TGTGCCAGCAGCCCGCGGGGGGCCACCGGGGAGCTGTTTTTT
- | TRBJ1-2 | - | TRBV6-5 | CASSYAGARTF | TGTGCCAGCAGTTACGCGGGGGCTAGGACCTTC
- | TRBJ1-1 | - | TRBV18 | CASSPTHRLQGNTEAFF | TGTGCCAGCTCACCAACACACCGACTCCAGGGGAACACTGAAGCTTTCTTT
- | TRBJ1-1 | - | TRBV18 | CASSPPYREDTEAFF | TGTGCCAGCTCACCACCTTACCGGGAGGACACTGAAGCTTTCTTT
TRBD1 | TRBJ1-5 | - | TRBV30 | CAWSFGTVNQPQHF | TGTGCCTGGAGTTTCGGGACAGTAAATCAGCCCCAGCATTTT
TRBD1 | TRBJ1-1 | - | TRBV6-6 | CASSIGQGNTEAFF | TGTGCCAGCAGTATCGGACAGGGGAACACTGAAGCTTTCTTT
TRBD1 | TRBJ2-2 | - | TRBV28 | CASRTGTVNTGELFF | TGTGCCAGCAGGACCGGGACAGTAAACACCGGGGAGCTGTTTTTT
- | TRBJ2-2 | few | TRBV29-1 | CSVEDRRDWVGSGELFF | TGCAGCGTTGAAGATCGACGGGATTGGGTCGGTAGCGGGGAGCTGTTTTTT
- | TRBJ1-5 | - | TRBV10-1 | CASSLGGPDGYSNQPQHF | TGCGCCAGCAGTCTGGGTGGCCCGGATGGATATAGCAATCAGCCCCAGCATTTT
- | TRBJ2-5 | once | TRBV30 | CAWSVQSRETQYF | TGTGCCTGGAGTGTCCAGTCCAGGGAGACCCAGTACTTC
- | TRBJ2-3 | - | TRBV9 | CASSVGIADTQYF | TGTGCCAGCAGCGTAGGAATAGCGGATACGCAGTATTTT
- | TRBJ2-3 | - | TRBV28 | CATKGRGYGHPSSTDTQYF | TGTGCCACCAAAGGCCGGGGGTACGGGCATCCTTCTAGCACAGATACGCAGTATTTT
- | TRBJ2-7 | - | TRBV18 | CASSLGSWEQYF | TGTGCCAGCTCACTTGGGAGTTGGGAGCAGTACTTC
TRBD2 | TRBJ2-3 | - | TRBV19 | CASSGTSGGAIFEDTQYF | TGTGCCAGTAGTGGGACTAGCGGGGGGGCCATATTCGAAGATACGCAGTATTTT
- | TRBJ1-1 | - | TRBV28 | CASSDNLGGPEAFF | TGTGCCAGCAGTGACAACCTGGGGGGCCCTGAAGCTTTCTTT
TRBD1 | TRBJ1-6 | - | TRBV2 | CASSEARAGGNSPLHF | TGTGCCAGCAGTGAAGCGCGGGCAGGGGGCAATTCACCCCTCCACTTT
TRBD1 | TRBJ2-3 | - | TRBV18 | CASSPSRFQGADTQYF | TGTGCCAGCTCACCATCCCGTTTCCAGGGGGCAGATACGCAGTATTTT
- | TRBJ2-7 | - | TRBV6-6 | CASSYSDSLPLGEQYF | TGTGCCAGCAGTTACTCCGACAGTTTGCCCTTGGGCGAGCAGTACTTC
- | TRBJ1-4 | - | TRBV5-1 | CASSRDGYNEKLFF | TGCGCCAGCAGCCGGGACGGCTATAATGAAAAACTGTTTTTT
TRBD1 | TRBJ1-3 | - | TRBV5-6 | CASSAGGLFSGNTIYF | TGTGCCAGCAGTGCAGGGGGTCTGTTCTCTGGAAACACCATATATTTT
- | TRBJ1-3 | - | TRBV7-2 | CATGAGSGNTIYF | TGTGCCACAGGGGCTGGCTCTGGAAACACCATATATTTT
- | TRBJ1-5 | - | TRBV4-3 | CASSQDPGAGQPQHF | TGCGCCAGCAGCCAAGATCCGGGGGCGGGTCAGCCCCAGCATTTT
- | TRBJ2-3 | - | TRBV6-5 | CASSTRHLTDTQYF | TGTGCCAGCAGCACCCGACACCTCACGGATACGCAGTATTTT
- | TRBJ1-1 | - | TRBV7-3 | CASRGSVGPAFF | TGTGCCAGCAGGGGGTCGGTCGGACCGGCTTTCTTT
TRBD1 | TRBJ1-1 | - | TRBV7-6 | CASSLGDRVEAFF | TGTGCCAGCAGCTTAGGAGACAGGGTTGAAGCTTTCTTT
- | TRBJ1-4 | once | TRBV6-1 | CASNRAPNEKLFF | TGTGCCAGCAATAGGGCACCAAATGAAAAACTGTTTTTT
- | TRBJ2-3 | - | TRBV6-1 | CASSWGSLSTDTQYF | TGTGCCAGCAGTTGGGGCAGCCTTAGCACAGATACGCAGTATTTT
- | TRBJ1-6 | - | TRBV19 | CASSTRTNLIPLHF | TGTGCCAGTAGTACAAGGACTAATCTAATCCCCCTCCACTTT
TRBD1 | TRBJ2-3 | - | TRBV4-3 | CASSQENRGAPDTQYF | TGCGCCAGCAGCCAAGAAAACAGGGGGGCTCCAGATACGCAGTATTTT
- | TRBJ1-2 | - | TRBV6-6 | CASSTGTISNYGYTF | TGTGCCAGCAGTACAGGGACGATCTCCAACTATGGCTACACCTTC
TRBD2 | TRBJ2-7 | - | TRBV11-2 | CASSLVVAGDHYEQYF | TGTGCCAGCAGCTTAGTGGTAGCGGGGGACCACTACGAGCAGTACTTC
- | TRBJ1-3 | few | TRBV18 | CASSPQGTLGNTIYF | TGTGCCAGCTCACCACAGGGGACACTCGGAAACACCATATATTTT
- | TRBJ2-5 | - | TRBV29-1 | CSVGLTVQETQYF | TGCAGCGTCGGTCTGACAGTTCAAGAGACCCAGTACTTC
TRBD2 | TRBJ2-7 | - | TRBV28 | CASSPAGLAGGISYEQYF | TGTGCCAGCAGCCCTGCGGGCCTAGCGGGGGGTATCTCCTACGAGCAGTACTTC
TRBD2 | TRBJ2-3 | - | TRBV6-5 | CASSKGLAGSDTQYF | TGTGCCAGCAGCAAGGGACTAGCGGGGTCTGATACGCAGTATTTT